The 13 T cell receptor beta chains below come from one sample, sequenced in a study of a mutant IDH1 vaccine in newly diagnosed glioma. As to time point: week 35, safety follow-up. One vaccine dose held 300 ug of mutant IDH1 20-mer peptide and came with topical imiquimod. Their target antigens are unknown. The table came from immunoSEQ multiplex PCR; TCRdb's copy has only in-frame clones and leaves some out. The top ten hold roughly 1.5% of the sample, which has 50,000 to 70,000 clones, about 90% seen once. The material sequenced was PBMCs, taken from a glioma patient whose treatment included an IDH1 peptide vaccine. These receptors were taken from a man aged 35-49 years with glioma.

CDR3: CASGRPGQNYGYTF. The CDR3 bases are TGTGCCAGCGGGAGACCGGGACAAAACTATGGCTACACCTTC. The chain links TRBV7-4 to TRBJ1-2; TRBD1 is a possible D gene (6 bases). Germline CDR1 and CDR2: SGHVT and SQSDAQ. V lost 8 bases to trimming and J lost 2 bases, with 15 bases between them. The CDR3 extends over 14 amino acids.

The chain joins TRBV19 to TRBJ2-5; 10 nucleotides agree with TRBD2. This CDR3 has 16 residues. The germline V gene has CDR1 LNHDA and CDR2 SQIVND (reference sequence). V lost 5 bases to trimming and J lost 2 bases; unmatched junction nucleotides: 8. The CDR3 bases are TGTGCCAGTAGTCCTACAATACTAGCGGGACAAGAGACCCAGTACTTC. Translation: CASSPTILAGQETQYF.

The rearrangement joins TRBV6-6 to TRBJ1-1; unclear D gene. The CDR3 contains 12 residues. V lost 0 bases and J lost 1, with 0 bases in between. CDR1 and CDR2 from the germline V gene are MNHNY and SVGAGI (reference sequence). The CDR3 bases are TGTGCCAGCAGTTACTCGAACACTGAAGCTTTCTTT. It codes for CASSYSNTEAFF.

In nucleotides, the CDR3 is TGTGCCAGCAGTTTATCAGGGGGCAGGATCTATGGCTACACCTTC. Protein: CASSLSGGRIYGYTF. The chain combines TRBV28 with TRBJ1-2; TRBD1 matches at 8 bases. The CDR3 has 15 residues. J gave up 4 bases and V 1 base, and 5 bases lay outside the gene matches. Germline CDR1 is MDHEN and CDR2 is SYDVKM.

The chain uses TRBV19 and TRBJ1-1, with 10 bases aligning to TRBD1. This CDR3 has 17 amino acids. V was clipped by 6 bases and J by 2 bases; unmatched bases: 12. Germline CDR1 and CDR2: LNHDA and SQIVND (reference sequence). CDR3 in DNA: TGTGCCAGTAGCCCGCTGTCGGGACAGGGGCGAAACACTGAAGCTTTCTTT. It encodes CASSPLSGQGRNTEAFF.

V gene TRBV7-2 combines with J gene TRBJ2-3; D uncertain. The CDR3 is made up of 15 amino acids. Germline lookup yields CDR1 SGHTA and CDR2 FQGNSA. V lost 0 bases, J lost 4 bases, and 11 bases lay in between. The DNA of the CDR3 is TGTGCCAGCAGCTTAGCGCTGGCCGTATCAGATACGCAGTATTTT. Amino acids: CASSLALAVSDTQYF.

The CDR3 coding sequence is TGTGCCAGCAGTCTTCAGTCCCGGGGAACCAGCCACGAGCAGTACTTC. This encodes CASSLQSRGTSHEQYF. The V call is TRBV27, the J call TRBJ2-7, with D possibly TRBD2 on 5 matching bases. Germline-derived CDR1 and CDR2 are MNHEY and SMNVEV (reference sequence). The CDR3 extends over 16 amino acids. V was trimmed by 5 bases and J by 5 bases, leaving 22 bases between them.

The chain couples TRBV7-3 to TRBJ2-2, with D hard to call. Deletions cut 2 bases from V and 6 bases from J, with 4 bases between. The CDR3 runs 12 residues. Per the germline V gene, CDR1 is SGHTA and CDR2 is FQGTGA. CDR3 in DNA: TGTGCCAGCAGCTTACTCGCCGGGGAGCTGTTTTTT. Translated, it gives CASSLLAGELFF.

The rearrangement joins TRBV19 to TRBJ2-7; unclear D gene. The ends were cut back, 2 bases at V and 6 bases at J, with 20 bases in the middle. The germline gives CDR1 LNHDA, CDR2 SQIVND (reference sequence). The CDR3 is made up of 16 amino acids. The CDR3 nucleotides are TGTGCCAGTAGTATAACCCCCCCGCGGACCTCCCCCGAGCAGTACTTC. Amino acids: CASSITPPRTSPEQYF.

The CDR3 DNA reads TGCAGCGGCGGGCAGTTGGGTTACGAGCAGTACTTC. Its protein is CSGGQLGYEQYF. The chain combines TRBV29-1 with TRBJ2-7; TRBD2 might be the D (5 bases). From germline, CDR1 is SQVTM and CDR2 ANQGSEA. CDR3 length: 12 residues. Deletions cut 7 bases from V and 4 bases from J, with 14 bases between.

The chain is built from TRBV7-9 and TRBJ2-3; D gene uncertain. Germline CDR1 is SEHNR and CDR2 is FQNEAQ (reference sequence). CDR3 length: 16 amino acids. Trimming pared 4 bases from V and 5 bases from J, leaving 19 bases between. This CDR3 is CASSSPQVTMGDTQYF. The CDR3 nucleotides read TGTGCCAGCAGCTCTCCCCAGGTGACCATGGGAGATACGCAGTATTTT.

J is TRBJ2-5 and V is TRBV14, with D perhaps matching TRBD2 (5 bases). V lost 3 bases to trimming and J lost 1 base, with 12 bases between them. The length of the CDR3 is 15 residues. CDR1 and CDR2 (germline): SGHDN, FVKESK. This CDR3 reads CASSHVGRVQETQYF. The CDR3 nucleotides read TGTGCCAGCAGCCATGTTGGGAGAGTCCAAGAGACCCAGTACTTC.

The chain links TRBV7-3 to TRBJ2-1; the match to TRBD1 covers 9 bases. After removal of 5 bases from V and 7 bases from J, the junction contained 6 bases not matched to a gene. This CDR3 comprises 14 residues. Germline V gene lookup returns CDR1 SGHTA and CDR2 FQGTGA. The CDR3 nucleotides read TGTGCCAGCAGCCAGGACAGGGGCGTAAATGAGCAGTTCTTC. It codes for CASSQDRGVNEQFF.